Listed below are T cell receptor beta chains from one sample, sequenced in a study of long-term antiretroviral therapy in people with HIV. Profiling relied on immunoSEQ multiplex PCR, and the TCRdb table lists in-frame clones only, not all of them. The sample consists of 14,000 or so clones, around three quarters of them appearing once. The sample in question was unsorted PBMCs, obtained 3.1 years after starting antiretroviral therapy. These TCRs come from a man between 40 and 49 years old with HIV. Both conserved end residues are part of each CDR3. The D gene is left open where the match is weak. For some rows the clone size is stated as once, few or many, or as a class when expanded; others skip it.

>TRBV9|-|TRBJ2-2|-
TGTGCCAGCAGCGTAGAGGGCACCGGGGAGCTGTTTTTT
CASSVEGTGELFF
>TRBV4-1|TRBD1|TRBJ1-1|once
TGCGCCAGCAGCCCTATAGGGACAGGTAGGACTGAAGCTTTCTTT
CASSPIGTGRTEAFF
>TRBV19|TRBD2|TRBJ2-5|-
TGTGCCAGTAGTTTTAGCGGGGATGAGACCCAGTACTTC
CASSFSGDETQYF
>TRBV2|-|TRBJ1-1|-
TGTGCCAGCAGCTACAGAAGCACTGAAGCTTTCTTT
CASSYRSTEAFF
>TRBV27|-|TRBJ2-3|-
TGTGCCAGCAGTCCCCCGGCAGGGATTGGGACAGATACGCAGTATTTT
CASSPPAGIGTDTQYF
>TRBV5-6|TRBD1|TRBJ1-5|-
TGTGCCAGCAGCTTGGGGGGGACAGGCGTCCAGCCCCAGCATTTT
CASSLGGTGVQPQHF
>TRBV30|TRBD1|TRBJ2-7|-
TGTGCCTGGAGCCCCGGGACAGGGAGGTACGAGCAGTACTTC
CAWSPGTGRYEQYF
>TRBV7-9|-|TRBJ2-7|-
TGTGCCAGCAGCTCGACAGCATACGAGCAGTACTTC
CASSSTAYEQYF
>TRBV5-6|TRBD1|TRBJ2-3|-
TGTGCCAGCAGCTTGGCGACAGGGACAGATACGCAGTATTTT
CASSLATGTDTQYF
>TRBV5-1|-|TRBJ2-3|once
TGCGCCAGCAGCTTGGAACAAAACACAGATACGCAGTATTTT
CASSLEQNTDTQYF
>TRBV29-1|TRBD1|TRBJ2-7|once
TGCAGCGTCTCCGGGACAGGGAACTCCTACGAGCAGTACTTC
CSVSGTGNSYEQYF
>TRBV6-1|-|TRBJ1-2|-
TGTGCCAGCAGTGAAGGGAAATATGGCTACACCTTC
CASSEGKYGYTF
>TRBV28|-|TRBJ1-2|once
TGTGCCAGCAGTTTAGGGGGCTCTGGCTACACCTTC
CASSLGGSGYTF
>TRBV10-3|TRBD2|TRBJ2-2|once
TGTGCCATCAGTGTGTTAGAAAGGACTAGCGGGTTCCACGCCGGGGAGCTGTTTTTT
CAISVLERTSGFHAGELFF
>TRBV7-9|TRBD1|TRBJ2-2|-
TGTGCCAGCAGTTCAGACAGGGGCGCGAACACCGGGGAGCTGTTTTTT
CASSSDRGANTGELFF
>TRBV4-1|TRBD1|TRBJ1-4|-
TGCGCCAGCAGCCAAGTGGGGACAGGGGGGGATGAAAAACTGTTTTTT
CASSQVGTGGDEKLFF
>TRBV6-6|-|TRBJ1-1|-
TGTGCCAGCAGGTCACCTCTGGACACTGAAGCTTTCTTT
CASRSPLDTEAFF